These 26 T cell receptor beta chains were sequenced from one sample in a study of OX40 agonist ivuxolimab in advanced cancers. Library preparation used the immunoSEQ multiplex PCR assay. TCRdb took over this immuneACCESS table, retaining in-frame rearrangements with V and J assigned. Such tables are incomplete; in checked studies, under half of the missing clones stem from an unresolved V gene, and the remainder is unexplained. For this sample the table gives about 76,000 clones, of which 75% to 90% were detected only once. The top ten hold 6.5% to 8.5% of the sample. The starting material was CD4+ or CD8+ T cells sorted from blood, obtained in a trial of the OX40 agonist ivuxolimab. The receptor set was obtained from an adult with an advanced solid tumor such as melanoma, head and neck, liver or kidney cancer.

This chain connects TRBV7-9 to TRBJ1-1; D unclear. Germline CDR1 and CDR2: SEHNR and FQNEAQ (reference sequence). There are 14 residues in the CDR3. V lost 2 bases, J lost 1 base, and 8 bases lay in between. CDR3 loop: CASSLTAANTEAFF. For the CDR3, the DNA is TGTGCCAGCAGCTTAACGGCGGCGAACACTGAAGCTTTCTTT. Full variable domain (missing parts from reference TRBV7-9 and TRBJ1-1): DTGVSQNPRHKITKRGQNVTFRCDPISEHNRLYWYRQTLGQGPEFLTYFQNEAQLEKSRLLSDRFSAERPKGSFSTLEIQRTEQGDSAMYLCASSLTAANTEAFFGQGTRLTVV.

The CDR3 region is CASSPEVLIGNQPQHF. The CDR3, as DNA: TGTGCCAGCAGCCCCGAGGTCCTAATTGGCAATCAGCCCCAGCATTTT. This sequence joins TRBV5-8 and TRBJ1-5, with D uncertain. This CDR3 has 16 amino acids. Germline lookup yields CDR1 SGHTS and CDR2 YDEGEE. Trimming pared 4 bases from V and 2 bases from J, leaving 16 bases between.

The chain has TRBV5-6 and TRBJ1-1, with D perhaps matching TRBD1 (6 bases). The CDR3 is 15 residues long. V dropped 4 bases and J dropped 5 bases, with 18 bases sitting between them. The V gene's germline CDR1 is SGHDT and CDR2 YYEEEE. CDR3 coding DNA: TGTGCCAGCAGCCCTCGTAGGGGGGAAGAAACTGAAGCTTTCTTT. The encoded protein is CASSPRRGEETEAFF.

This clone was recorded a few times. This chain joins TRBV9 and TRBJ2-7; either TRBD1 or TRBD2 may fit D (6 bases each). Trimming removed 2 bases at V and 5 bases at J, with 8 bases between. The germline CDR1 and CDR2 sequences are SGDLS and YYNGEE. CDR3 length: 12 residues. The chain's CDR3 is CASSVGGDEQYF. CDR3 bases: TGTGCCAGCAGCGTCGGGGGCGACGAGCAGTACTTC. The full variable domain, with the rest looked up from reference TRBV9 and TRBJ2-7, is DSGVTQTPKHLITATGQRVTLRCSPRSGDLSVYWYQQSLDQGLQFLIQYYNGEERAKGNILERFSAQQFPDLHSELNLSSLELGDSALYFCASSVGGDEQYFGPGTRLTVT.

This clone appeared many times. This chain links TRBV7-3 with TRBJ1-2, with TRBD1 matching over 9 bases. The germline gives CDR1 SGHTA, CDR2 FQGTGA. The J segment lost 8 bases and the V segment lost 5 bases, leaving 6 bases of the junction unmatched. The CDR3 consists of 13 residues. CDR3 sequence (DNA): TGTGCCAGCAGCCCGACAGGGGGAATGGGCTACACCTTC. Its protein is CASSPTGGMGYTF.

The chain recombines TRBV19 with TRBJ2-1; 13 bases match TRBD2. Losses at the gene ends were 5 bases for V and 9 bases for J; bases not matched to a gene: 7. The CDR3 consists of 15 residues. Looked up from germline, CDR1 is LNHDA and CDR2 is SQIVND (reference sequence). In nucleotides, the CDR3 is TGTGCCAGTAGTGGGGGGACTAGCGGGAATGGTGAGCAGTTCTTC. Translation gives CASSGGTSGNGEQFF.

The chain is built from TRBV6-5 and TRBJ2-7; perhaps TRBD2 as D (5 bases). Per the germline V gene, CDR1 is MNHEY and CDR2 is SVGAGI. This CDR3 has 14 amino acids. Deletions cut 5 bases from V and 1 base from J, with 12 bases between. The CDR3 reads CASSDQLGSYEQYF. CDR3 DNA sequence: TGTGCCAGCAGTGACCAACTAGGGTCCTACGAGCAGTACTTC.

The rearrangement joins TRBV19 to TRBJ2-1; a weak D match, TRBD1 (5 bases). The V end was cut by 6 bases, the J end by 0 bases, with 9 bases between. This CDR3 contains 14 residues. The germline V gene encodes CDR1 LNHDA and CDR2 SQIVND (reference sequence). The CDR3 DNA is TGTGCCAGTAGAGGGGTGAGCTCCTACAATGAGCAGTTCTTC. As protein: CASRGVSSYNEQFF.

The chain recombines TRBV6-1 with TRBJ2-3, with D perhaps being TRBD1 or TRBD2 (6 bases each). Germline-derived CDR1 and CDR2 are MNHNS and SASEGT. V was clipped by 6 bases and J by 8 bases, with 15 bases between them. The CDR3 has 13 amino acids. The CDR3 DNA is TGTGCCAGCAGCCATGCGGGGACACCTACGCAGTATTTT. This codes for CASSHAGTPTQYF.

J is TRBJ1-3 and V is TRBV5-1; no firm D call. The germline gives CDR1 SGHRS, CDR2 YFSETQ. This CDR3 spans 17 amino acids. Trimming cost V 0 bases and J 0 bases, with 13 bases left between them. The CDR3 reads CASSLAQDSPSGNTIYF. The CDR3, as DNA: TGCGCCAGCAGCTTGGCCCAAGATAGCCCCTCTGGAAACACCATATATTTT. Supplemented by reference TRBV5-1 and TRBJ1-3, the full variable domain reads KAGVTQTPRYLIKTRGQQVTLSCSPISGHRSVSWYQQTPGQGLQFLFEYFSETQRNKGNFPGRFSGRQFSNSRSEMNVSTLELGDSALYLCASSLAQDSPSGNTIYFGEGSWLTVV.

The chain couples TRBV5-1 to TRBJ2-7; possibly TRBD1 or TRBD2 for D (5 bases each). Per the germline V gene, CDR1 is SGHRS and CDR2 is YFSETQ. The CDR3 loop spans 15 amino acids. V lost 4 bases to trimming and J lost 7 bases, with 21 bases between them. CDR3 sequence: CASSVSGTGIGEQYF. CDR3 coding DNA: TGCGCCAGCAGCGTGTCCGGGACCGGTATTGGAGAGCAGTACTTC. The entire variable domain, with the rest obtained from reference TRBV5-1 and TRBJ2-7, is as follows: KAGVTQTPRYLIKTRGQQVTLSCSPISGHRSVSWYQQTPGQGLQFLFEYFSETQRNKGNFPGRFSGRQFSNSRSEMNVSTLELGDSALYLCASSVSGTGIGEQYFGPGTRLTVT.

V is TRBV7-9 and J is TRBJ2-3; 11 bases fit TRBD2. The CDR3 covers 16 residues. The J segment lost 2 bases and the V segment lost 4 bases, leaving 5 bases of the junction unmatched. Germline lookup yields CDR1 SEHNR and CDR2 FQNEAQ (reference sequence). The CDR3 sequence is CASSSGLAGITDTQYF. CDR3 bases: TGTGCCAGCAGCTCCGGACTAGCGGGTATCACAGATACGCAGTATTTT.

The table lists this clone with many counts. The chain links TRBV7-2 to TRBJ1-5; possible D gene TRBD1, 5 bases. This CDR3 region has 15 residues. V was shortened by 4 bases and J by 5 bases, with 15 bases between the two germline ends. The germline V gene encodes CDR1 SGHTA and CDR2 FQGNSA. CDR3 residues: CASSSSPAGDQPQHF. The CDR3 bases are TGTGCCAGCAGCTCGTCACCGGCGGGGGATCAGCCCCAGCATTTT.

The CDR3 nucleotides are TGTGCCAGCACCGGGATGAACACTGAAGCTTTCTTT. Translated: CASTGMNTEAFF. This chain uses TRBV27 with TRBJ1-1; D gene unclear. Germline CDR1 is MNHEY and CDR2 is SMNVEV (reference sequence). The V gene lost 7 bases and the J gene lost 0 bases, with 6 bases spanning the gap. The CDR3 is 12 amino acids.

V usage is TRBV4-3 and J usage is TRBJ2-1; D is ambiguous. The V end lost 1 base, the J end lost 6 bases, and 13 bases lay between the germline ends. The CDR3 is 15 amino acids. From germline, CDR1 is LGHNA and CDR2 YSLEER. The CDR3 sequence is CASSQVHLRLNEQFF. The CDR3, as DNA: TGCGCCAGCAGCCAAGTGCATTTACGGCTCAATGAGCAGTTCTTC.

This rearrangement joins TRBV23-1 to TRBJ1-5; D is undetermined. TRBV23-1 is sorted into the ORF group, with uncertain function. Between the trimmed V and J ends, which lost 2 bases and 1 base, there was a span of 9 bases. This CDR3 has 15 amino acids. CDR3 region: CASSQRTWSNQPQHF. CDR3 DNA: TGCGCCAGCAGTCAACGGACTTGGAGCAATCAGCCCCAGCATTTT.

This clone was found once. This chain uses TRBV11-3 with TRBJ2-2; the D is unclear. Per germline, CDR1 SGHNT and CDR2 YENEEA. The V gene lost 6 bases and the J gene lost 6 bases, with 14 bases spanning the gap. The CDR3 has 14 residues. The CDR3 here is CASSVRGPAGELFF. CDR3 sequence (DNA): TGTGCCAGCAGTGTCAGAGGACCAGCCGGGGAGCTGTTTTTT.

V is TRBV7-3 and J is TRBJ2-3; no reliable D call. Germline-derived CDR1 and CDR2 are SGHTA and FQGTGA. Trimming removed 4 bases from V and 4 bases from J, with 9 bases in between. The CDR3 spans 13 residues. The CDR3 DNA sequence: TGTGCCAGCAGCTGGGAACTCTCAGATACGCAGTATTTT. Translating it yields CASSWELSDTQYF.

CDR3 sequence reads: CASSPPRAHEQYF. In DNA, the CDR3 is TGTGCCAGCAGTCCCCCCAGGGCCCACGAGCAGTACTTC. J is TRBJ2-7 and V is TRBV28; TRBD1 might be the D (5 bases). The germline CDR1 and CDR2 sequences are MDHEN and SYDVKM. V was clipped by 5 bases and J by 5 bases, with 13 bases between them. This CDR3 has 13 residues.

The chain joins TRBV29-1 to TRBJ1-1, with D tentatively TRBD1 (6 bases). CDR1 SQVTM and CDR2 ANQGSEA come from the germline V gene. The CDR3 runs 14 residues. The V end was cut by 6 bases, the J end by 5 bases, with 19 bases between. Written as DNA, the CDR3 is TGCAGCGTGACTAAGGGGGGGCGCGGAACTGAAGCTTTCTTT. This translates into CSVTKGGRGTEAFF.

CDR3 in DNA: TGTGCCAGAATTATCCGGGCTTGTCGGGAAGCTTTCTTT. Encoded protein: CARIIRACREAFF. The chain uses TRBV5-3 and TRBJ1-1; D not resolved. TRBV5-3 has ORF status, its function being uncertain. V gave up 6 bases and J gave up 8 bases, with 17 bases separating them. The length of the CDR3 is 13 residues.

The CDR3 nucleotides are TGTGCCAGCAGACACAGGGCCTTACGATATGGCTACACCTTC. Its protein product is CASRHRALRYGYTF. The chain has TRBV5-6 and TRBJ1-2, with D perhaps matching TRBD1 (6 bases). The ends were cut back, 5 bases at V and 5 bases at J, with 16 bases in the middle. CDR3 length equals 14 residues. Per the germline V gene, CDR1 is SGHDT and CDR2 is YYEEEE.

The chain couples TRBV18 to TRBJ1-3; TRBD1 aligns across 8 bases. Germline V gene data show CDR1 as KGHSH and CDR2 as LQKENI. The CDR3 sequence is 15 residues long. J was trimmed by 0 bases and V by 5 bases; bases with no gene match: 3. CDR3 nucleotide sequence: TGTGCCAGCTCAGAAACAGGGGGCTCTGGAAACACCATATATTTT. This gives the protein CASSETGGSGNTIYF.

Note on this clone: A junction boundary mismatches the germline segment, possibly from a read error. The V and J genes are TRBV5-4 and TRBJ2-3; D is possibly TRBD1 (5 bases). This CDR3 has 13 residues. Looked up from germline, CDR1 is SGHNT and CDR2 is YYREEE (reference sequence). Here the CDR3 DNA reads TGTGCCAGCAGCCATGACAGCAAAGATACGCAGTATTTT. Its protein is CASSHDSKDTQYF.

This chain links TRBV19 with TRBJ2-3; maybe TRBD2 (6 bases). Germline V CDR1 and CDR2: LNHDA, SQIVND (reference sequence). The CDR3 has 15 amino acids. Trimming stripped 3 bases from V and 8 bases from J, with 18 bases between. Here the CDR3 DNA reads TGTGCCAGTAGTATCGGGCAGGGAGGTACTAGTACGCAGTATTTT. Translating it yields CASSIGQGGTSTQYF.

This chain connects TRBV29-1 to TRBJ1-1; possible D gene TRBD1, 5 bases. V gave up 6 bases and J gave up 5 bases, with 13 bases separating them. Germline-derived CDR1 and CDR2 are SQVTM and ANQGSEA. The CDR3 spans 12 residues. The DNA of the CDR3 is TGCAGCGTGGTTCGGGGGGGAACTGAAGCTTTCTTT. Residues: CSVVRGGTEAFF. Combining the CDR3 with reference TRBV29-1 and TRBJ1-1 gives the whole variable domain SAVISQKPSRDICQRGTSLTIQCQVDSQVTMMFWYRQQPGQSLTLIATANQGSEATYESGFVIDKFPISRPNLTFSTLTVSNMSPEDSSIYLCSVVRGGTEAFFGQGTRLTVV.